These 18 T cell receptor beta chains share one sample of origin, sequenced in a study of beta chain features in type 1 diabetes. Every isolated RNA sample was fully reverse transcribed, so sequencing captured expressed TCRB transcripts. Clones were sequenced by immunoSEQ multiplex PCR, and TCRdb holds only the in-frame ones, with some missing. The sample lists about 250,000 clones; 12% to 15% were seen once. Input material: naive CD4+ T cells from blood. These receptors originate from a woman between 40 and 55 years old in good health.

This clone was found a few times. The rearrangement joins TRBV6-6 to TRBJ2-7; 11 bases line up with TRBD1. The CDR3 is 14 amino acids. V dropped 7 bases and J dropped 2; count of bases not matched to a gene: 4. Per the germline V gene, CDR1 is MNHNY and CDR2 is SVGAGI (reference sequence). CDR3 nucleotide sequence: TGTGCCAGCACCAGGGACAGGGGGACCTACGAGCAGTACTTC. Translating it yields CASTRDRGTYEQYF.

The V gene is TRBV29-1, the J gene TRBJ1-1, with unresolved D. Trimming shortened V by 5 bases and J by 3 bases, and 7 bases separated the two germline ends. The CDR3 loop spans 11 amino acids. CDR1 and CDR2 from the germline V gene are SQVTM and ANQGSEA. This CDR3 is CSVSPDTEAFF. CDR3 coding DNA: TGCAGCGTTTCCCCGGACACTGAAGCTTTCTTT.

The rearrangement joins TRBV7-9 to TRBJ2-1, with a possible D match to TRBD2 (5 bases). The CDR3 spans 14 residues. V lost 5 bases and J 7 bases, leaving 15 bases between the germline ends. CDR1 and CDR2 from the germline V gene are SEHNR and FQNEAQ (reference sequence). CDR3 protein: CASSPIGERNEQFF. In nucleotides, the CDR3 is TGTGCCAGCAGCCCTATCGGGGAGCGTAATGAGCAGTTCTTC. The full variable domain, its missing parts supplied by reference TRBV7-9 and TRBJ2-1, is DTGVSQNPRHKITKRGQNVTFRCDPISEHNRLYWYRQTLGQGPEFLTYFQNEAQLEKSRLLSDRFSAERPKGSFSTLEIQRTEQGDSAMYLCASSPIGERNEQFFGPGTRLTVL.

This clone turned up a few times. This chain connects TRBV7-2 to TRBJ1-1; 8 bases are a match to TRBD1. The ends lost 5 bases at V and 1 base at J; junction bases unmatched: 15. Germline CDR1 is SGHTA and CDR2 is FQGNSA. The CDR3 covers 18 residues. The CDR3 nucleotides are TGTGCCAGCAGCGTTTCCGGGACAGGAGGGGGGGGGAACACTGAAGCTTTCTTT. Its translation is CASSVSGTGGGGNTEAFF.

The chain has TRBV25-1 and TRBJ1-5, with a possible D match to TRBD1 (6 bases). CDR3 length equals 15 residues. In germline, CDR1 is MGHDK, CDR2 SYGVNS. Between the trimmed V and J ends, which lost 6 bases and 1 base, there was a span of 13 bases. CDR3 residues: CASSLRDTSNQPQHF. CDR3 sequence (DNA): TGTGCCAGCAGCCTCCGGGACACCAGCAATCAGCCCCAGCATTTT.

This chain links TRBV7-8 with TRBJ1-1; D gene ambiguous. This CDR3 has 13 amino acids. V was shortened by 5 bases and J by 1 base, with 8 bases between the two germline ends. CDR1 is SGHVS and CDR2 is FQNEAQ in the germline V gene. In DNA, the CDR3 is TGTGCCAGCAGCCCCCGTAGGAACACTGAAGCTTTCTTT. This codes for CASSPRRNTEAFF.

The CDR3 DNA sequence: TGCGCCAGCAGCTTGGACACAGGGGGCTCAAGGTCGAATGGCTACACCTTC. This encodes CASSLDTGGSRSNGYTF. The rearrangement links TRBV5-1 to TRBJ1-2, with TRBD1 matching 9 bases. The trim removed 0 bases at V and 6 bases at J, leaving 12 bases unmatched. The CDR3 is 17 amino acids. Germline values: CDR1 SGHRS, CDR2 YFSETQ.

The V gene is TRBV5-1, the J gene TRBJ2-7; D might be TRBD1 (5 bases). V gave up 2 bases and J gave up 4 bases, with 10 bases separating them. The CDR3 extends over 13 amino acids. Germline-derived CDR1 and CDR2 are SGHRS and YFSETQ. CDR3 DNA sequence: TGCGCCAGCAGCTTTAAGGGGATTTACGAGCAGTACTTC. This codes for CASSFKGIYEQYF.

This clone has a handful of counts. The chain uses TRBV5-4 and TRBJ2-5; 14 bases align to TRBD2. The germline gives CDR1 SGHNT, CDR2 YYREEE (reference sequence). The CDR3 is 15 amino acids. V lost 4 bases to trimming and J lost 3 bases; unmatched junction nucleotides: 2. CDR3 coding DNA: TGTGCCAGCAGCCCGGGACTAGCGGGGGAAGAGACCCAGTACTTC. Its translation is CASSPGLAGEETQYF. The full variable domain, with the rest looked up from reference TRBV5-4 and TRBJ2-5, is ETGVTQSPTHLIKTRGQQVTLRCSSQSGHNTVSWYQQALGQGPQFIFQYYREEENGRGNFPPRFSGLQFPNYSSELNVNALELDDSALYLCASSPGLAGEETQYFGPGTRLLVL.

This clone was seen ten or more times. The V call is TRBV7-2, the J call TRBJ2-3; 7 bases fit TRBD2. V was clipped by 10 bases and J by 0 bases; unmatched bases: 4. Germline-derived CDR1 and CDR2 are SGHTA and FQGNSA. This CDR3 is 13 amino acids long. This CDR3 reads CATSSGSTDTQYF. CDR3 DNA sequence: TGTGCCACGTCTAGCGGTAGCACAGATACGCAGTATTTT.

The gene calls are TRBV19 and TRBJ1-2; 7 bases are shared with TRBD1. Germline V lookup: CDR1 LNHDA, CDR2 SQIVND (reference sequence). The CDR3 covers 13 residues. With V trimmed by 5 bases and J by 6 bases, 6 bases remained unmatched. The CDR3 DNA follows: TGTGCCAGTAGTGCAACAGGGGCCGATGGCTACACCTTC. Translating gives CASSATGADGYTF.

The sample holds a few counts of this clone. This chain uses TRBV18 with TRBJ2-1; a possible D gene is TRBD2 (5 bases). This CDR3 has 16 residues. Germline assignment: CDR1 KGHSH and CDR2 LQKENI. Trimming removed 1 base from V and 0 bases from J, with 10 bases in between. The CDR3 spells CASSPQSGSSYNEQFF. CDR3 nucleotides: TGTGCCAGCTCACCACAGTCGGGGAGCTCCTACAATGAGCAGTTCTTC.

CDR3 sequence: CASSLKAGGIETQYF. The DNA for the CDR3 is TGCGCCAGCAGCTTGAAGGCGGGAGGCATAGAGACCCAGTACTTC. The genes are TRBV5-1 and TRBJ2-5, with 8 positions matching TRBD2. The ends lost 1 base at V and 4 bases at J; junction bases unmatched: 6. The germline CDR1 and CDR2 sequences are SGHRS and YFSETQ. The CDR3 extends over 15 amino acids.

The rearrangement uses TRBV7-2 and TRBJ2-1; TRBD2 matches at 7 bases. With V trimmed by 3 bases and J by 5 bases, 4 bases remained unmatched. The germline V gene encodes CDR1 SGHTA and CDR2 FQGNSA. The length of the CDR3 is 14 residues. In nucleotides, the CDR3 is TGTGCCAGCAGCTTCCGGGGAGGGCACAATGAGCAGTTCTTC. It translates to CASSFRGGHNEQFF.

J is TRBJ1-1 and V is TRBV19; no clear D gene. V lost 6 bases and J 4 bases, leaving 9 bases between the germline ends. The V gene's germline CDR1 is LNHDA and CDR2 SQIVND (reference sequence). The CDR3 contains 12 residues. Here the CDR3 reads CASRTAGTEAFF. Here the CDR3 DNA reads TGTGCCAGTAGGACGGCGGGCACTGAAGCTTTCTTT. The whole variable domain, remainder taken from reference TRBV19 and TRBJ1-1, is DGGITQSPKYLFRKEGQNVTLSCEQNLNHDAMYWYRQDPGQGLRLIYYSQIVNDFQKGDIAEGYSVSREKKESFPLTVTSAQKNPTAFYLCASRTAGTEAFFGQGTRLTVV.

This clone has just a few counts. V is TRBV28 and J is TRBJ2-7; D might be TRBD1 (5 bases). CDR1 and CDR2 (germline): MDHEN, SYDVKM. CDR3 size: 14 residues. V was pared by 5 bases and J by 4 bases, with 15 bases between. The CDR3 loop is CASSPQGPLYEQYF. DNA for the CDR3: TGTGCCAGCAGTCCCCAGGGCCCCTTATACGAGCAGTACTTC.

The chain employs TRBV19 and TRBJ1-2; D ambiguous. V shed 3 bases and J shed 8 bases, with 10 bases lying between them. The CDR3 is 12 amino acids. Per germline, CDR1 LNHDA and CDR2 SQIVND (reference sequence). The CDR3 sequence: CASSIFAGGYTF. Written as DNA, the CDR3 is TGTGCCAGTAGTATCTTTGCAGGAGGCTACACCTTC.

The V gene is TRBV5-4, the J gene TRBJ2-2; TRBD1 aligns across 7 bases. The V segment lost 3 bases and the J segment 4 bases; nucleotides outside the gene matches: 6. Germline V CDR1 and CDR2: SGHNT, YYREEE (reference sequence). The CDR3 is 15 amino acids. The CDR3 here is CASSSGTEITGELFF. The CDR3 region has the DNA TGTGCCAGCAGCTCCGGGACAGAAATCACCGGGGAGCTGTTTTTT.